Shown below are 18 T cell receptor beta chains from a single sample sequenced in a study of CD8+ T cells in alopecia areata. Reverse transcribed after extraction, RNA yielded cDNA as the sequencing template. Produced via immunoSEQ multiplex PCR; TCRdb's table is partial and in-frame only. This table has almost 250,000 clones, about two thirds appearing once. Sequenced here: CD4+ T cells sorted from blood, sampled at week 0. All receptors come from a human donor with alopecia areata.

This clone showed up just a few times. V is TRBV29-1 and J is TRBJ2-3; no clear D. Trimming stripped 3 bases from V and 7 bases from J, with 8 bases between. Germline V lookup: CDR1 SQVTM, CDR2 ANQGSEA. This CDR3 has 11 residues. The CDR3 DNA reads TGCAGCGTTGAGGGCGGTAATACGCAGTATTTT. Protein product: CSVEGGNTQYF.

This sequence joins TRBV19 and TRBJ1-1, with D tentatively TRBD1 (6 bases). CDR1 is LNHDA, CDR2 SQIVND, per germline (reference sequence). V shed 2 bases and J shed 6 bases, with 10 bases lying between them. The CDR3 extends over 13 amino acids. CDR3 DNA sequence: TGTGCCAGTAGTATAAAGACAGGATCTGAAGCTTTCTTT. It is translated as CASSIKTGSEAFF.

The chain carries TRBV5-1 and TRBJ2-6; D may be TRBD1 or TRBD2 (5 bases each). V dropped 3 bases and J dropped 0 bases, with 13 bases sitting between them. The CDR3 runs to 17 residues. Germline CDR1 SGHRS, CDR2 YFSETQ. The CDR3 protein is CASSWGTVSSGANVLTF. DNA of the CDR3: TGCGCCAGCAGCTGGGGGACGGTGAGCTCTGGGGCCAACGTCCTGACTTTC.

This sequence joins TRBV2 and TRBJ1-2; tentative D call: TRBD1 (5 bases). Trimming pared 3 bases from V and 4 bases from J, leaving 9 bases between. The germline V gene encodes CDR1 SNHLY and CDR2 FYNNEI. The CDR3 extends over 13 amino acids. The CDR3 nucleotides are TGTGCCAGCAGTGACAGGGTTGGCTATGGCTACACCTTC. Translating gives CASSDRVGYGYTF. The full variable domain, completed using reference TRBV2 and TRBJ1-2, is EPEVTQTPSHQVTQMGQEVILRCVPISNHLYFYWYRQILGQKVEFLVSFYNNEISEKSEIFDDQFSVERPDGSNFTLKIRSTKLEDSAMYFCASSDRVGYGYTFGSGTRLTVV.

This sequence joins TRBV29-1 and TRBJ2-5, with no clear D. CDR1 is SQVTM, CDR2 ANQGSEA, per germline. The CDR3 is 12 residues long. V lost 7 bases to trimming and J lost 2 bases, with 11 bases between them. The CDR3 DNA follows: TGCAGCGCCTATATGCCTCAAGAGACCCAGTACTTC. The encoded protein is CSAYMPQETQYF.

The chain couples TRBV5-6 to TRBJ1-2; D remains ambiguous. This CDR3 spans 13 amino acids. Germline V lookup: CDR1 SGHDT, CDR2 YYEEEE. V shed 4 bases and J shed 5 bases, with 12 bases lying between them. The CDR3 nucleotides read TGTGCCAGCAGCCCCGAGACGGAATATGGCTACACCTTC. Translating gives CASSPETEYGYTF.

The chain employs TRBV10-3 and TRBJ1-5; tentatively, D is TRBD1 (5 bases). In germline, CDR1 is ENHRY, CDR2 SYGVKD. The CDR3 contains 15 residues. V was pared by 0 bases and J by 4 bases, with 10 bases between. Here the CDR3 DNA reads TGTGCCATCAGTGAGTCGTTACAGGAGAATCAGCCCCAGCATTTT. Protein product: CAISESLQENQPQHF.

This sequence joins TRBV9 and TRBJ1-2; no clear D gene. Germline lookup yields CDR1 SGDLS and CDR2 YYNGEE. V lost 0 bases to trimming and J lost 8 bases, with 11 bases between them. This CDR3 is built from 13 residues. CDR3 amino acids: CASSVVTGRGYTF. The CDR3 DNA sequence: TGTGCCAGCAGCGTAGTTACGGGTAGGGGCTACACCTTC.

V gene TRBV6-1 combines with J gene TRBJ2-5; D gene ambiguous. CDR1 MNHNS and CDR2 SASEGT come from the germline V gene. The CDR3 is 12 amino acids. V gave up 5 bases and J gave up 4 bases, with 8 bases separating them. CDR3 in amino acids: CASSLKRETQYF. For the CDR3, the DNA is TGTGCCAGCAGTCTTAAGAGAGAGACCCAGTACTTC.

The CDR3 bases are TGTGCCAGCAGCCCGGGACTAGCCACAGATACGCAGTATTTT. It codes for CASSPGLATDTQYF. The chain couples TRBV7-2 to TRBJ2-3, with TRBD2 matching 9 bases. In germline, CDR1 is SGHTA, CDR2 FQGNSA. V was pared by 5 bases and J by 2 bases, with 2 bases of the junction left unmatched. The CDR3 is 14 amino acids.

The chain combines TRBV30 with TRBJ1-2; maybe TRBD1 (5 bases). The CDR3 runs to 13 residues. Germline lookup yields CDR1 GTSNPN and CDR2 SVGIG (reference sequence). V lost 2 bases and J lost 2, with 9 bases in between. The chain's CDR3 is CAWSPRTNYGYTF. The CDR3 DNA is TGTGCCTGGAGTCCCCGGACAAACTATGGCTACACCTTC.

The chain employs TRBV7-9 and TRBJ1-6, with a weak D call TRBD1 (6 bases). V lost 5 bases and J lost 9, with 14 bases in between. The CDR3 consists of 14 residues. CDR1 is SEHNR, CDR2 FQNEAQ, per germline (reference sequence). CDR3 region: CASSLATGSSPLHF. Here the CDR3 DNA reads TGTGCCAGCAGCCTCGCGACAGGATCTTCACCCCTCCACTTT.

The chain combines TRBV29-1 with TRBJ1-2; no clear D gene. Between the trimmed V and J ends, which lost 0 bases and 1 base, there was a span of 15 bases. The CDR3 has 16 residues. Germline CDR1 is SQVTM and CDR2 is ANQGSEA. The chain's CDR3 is CSVEDWEQGGNYGYTF. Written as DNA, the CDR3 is TGCAGCGTTGAAGATTGGGAACAAGGAGGTAACTATGGCTACACCTTC.

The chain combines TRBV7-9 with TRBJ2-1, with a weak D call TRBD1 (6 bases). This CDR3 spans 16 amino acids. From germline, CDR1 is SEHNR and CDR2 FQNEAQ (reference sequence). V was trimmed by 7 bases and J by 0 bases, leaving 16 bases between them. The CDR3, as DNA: TGTGCCAGCACCCTTGGGGGACACCCCTCCTACAATGAGCAGTTCTTC. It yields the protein CASTLGGHPSYNEQFF. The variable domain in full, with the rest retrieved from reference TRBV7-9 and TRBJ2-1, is DTGVSQNPRHKITKRGQNVTFRCDPISEHNRLYWYRQTLGQGPEFLTYFQNEAQLEKSRLLSDRFSAERPKGSFSTLEIQRTEQGDSAMYLCASTLGGHPSYNEQFFGPGTRLTVL.

Here the CDR3 reads CASSLLTSAYTDTQYF. CDR3 nucleotides: TGTGCCAGCAGTTTGCTAACTAGCGCATACACAGATACGCAGTATTTT. The genes are TRBV27 and TRBJ2-3; 7 bases agree with TRBD2. The V segment lost 3 bases and the J segment 2 bases; nucleotides outside the gene matches: 8. This CDR3 has 16 residues. The germline V gene has CDR1 MNHEY and CDR2 SMNVEV (reference sequence).

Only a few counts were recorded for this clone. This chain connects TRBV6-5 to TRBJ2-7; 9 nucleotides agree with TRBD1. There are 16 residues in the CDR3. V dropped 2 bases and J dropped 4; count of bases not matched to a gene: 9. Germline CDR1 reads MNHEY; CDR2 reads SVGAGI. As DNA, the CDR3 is TGTGCCAGCAGTTACACAAACAGGGGGCATGGTTACGAGCAGTACTTC. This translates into CASSYTNRGHGYEQYF.

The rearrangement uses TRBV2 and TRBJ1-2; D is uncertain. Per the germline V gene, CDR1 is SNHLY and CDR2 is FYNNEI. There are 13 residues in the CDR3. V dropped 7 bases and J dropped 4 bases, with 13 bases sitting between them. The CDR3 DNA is TGTGCCAGCACGTACGGGGTTAGCTATGGCTACACCTTC. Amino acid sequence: CASTYGVSYGYTF.

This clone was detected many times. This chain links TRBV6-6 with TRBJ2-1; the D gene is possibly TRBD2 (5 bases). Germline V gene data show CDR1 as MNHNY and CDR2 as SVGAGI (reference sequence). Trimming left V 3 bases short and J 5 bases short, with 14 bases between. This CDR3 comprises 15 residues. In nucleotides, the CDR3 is TGTGCCAGCAGTTATCCGACGGGATTAAACAATGAGCAGTTCTTC. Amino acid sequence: CASSYPTGLNNEQFF.